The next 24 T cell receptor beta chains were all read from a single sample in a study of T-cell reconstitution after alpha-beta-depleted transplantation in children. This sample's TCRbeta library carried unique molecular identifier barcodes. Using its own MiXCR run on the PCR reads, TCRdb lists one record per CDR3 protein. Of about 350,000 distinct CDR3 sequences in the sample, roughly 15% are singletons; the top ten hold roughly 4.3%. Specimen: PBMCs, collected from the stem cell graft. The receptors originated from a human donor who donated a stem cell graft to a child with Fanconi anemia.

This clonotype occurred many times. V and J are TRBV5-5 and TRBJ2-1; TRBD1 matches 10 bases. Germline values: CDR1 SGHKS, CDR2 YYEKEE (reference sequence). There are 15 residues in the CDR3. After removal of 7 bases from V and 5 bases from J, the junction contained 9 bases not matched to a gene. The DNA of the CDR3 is TGTGCCAGCTCCCGGGACAGGGGTTCCCACAATGAGCAGTTCTTC. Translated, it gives CASSRDRGSHNEQFF.

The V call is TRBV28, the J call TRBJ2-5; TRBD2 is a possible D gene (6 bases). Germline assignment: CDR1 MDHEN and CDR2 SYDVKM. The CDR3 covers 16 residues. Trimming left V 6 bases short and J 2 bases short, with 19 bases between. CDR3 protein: CASSNSLRDVQETQYF. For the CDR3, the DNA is TGTGCCAGCAGCAACTCCCTGCGGGACGTGCAAGAGACCCAGTACTTC.

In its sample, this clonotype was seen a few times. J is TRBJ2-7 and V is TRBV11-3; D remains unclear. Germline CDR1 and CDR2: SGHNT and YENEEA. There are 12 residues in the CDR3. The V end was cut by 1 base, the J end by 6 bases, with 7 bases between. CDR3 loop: CASSLVALEQYF. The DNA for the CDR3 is TGTGCCAGCAGCTTAGTAGCTCTCGAGCAGTACTTC.

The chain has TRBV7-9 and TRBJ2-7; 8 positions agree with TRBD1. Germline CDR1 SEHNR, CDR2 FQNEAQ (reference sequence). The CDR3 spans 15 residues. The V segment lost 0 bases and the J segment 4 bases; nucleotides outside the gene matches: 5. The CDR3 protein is CASSLAPGGYYEQYF. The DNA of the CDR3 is TGTGCCAGCAGCTTAGCGCCAGGGGGCTATTACGAGCAGTACTTC.

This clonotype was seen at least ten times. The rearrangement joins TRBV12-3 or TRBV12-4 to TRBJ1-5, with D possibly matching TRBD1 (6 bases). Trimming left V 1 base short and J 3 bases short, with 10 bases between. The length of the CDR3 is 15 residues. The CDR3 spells CASSLGGGPNQPQHF. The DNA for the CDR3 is TGTGCCAGCAGTTTAGGGGGGGGGCCCAATCAGCCCCAGCATTTT.

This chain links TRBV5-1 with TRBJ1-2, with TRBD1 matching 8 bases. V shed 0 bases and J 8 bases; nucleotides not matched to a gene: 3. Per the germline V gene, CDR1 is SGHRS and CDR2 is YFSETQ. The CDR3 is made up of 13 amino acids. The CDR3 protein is CASSLGTGRGYTF. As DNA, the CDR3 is TGCGCCAGCAGCTTGGGGACAGGGCGCGGCTACACCTTC.

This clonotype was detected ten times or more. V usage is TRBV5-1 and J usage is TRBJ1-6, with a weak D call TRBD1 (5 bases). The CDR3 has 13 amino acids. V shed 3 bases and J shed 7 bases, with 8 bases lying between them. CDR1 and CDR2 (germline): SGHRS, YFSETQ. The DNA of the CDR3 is TGCGCCAGCAGCTGGGACCAAAATTCACCCCTCCACTTT. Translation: CASSWDQNSPLHF.

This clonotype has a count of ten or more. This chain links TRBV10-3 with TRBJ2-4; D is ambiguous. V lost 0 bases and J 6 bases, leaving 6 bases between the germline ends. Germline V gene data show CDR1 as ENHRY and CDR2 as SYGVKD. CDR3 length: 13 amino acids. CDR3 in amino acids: CAISESGLNIQYF. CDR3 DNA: TGTGCCATCAGTGAGTCGGGGTTAAACATTCAGTACTTC.

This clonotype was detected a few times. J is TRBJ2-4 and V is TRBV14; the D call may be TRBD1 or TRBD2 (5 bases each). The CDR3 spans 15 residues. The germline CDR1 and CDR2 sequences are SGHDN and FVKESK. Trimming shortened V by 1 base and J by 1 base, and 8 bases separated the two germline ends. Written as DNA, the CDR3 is TGTGCCAGCAGCCAAGGAGGGGCCGCCAAAAACATTCAGTACTTC. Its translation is CASSQGGAAKNIQYF.

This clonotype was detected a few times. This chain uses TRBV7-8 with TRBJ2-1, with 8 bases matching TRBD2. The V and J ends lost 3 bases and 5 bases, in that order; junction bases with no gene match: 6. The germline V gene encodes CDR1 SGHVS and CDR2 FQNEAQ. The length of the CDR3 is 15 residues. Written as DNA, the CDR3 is TGTGCCAGCAGCTTTCCAGCGGGGGACCACAATGAGCAGTTCTTC. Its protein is CASSFPAGDHNEQFF.

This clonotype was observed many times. The CDR3 DNA follows: TGCGCCAGCAGCTTGCGAGGTTCGGGTATGGGGACCGGGGAGCTGTTTTTT. Translation gives CASSLRGSGMGTGELFF. This sequence joins TRBV5-1 and TRBJ2-2; D unclear. The CDR3 runs to 17 residues. Trimming left V 1 base short and J 5 bases short, with 18 bases between. The germline CDR1 and CDR2 sequences are SGHRS and YFSETQ.

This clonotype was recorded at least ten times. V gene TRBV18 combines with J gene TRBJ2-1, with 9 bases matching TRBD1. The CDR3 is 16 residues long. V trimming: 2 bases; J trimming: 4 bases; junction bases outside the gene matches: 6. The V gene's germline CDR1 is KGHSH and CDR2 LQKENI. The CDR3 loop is CASSPERTGAYNEQFF. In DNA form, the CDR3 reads TGTGCCAGCTCACCAGAAAGGACAGGGGCTTACAATGAGCAGTTCTTC.

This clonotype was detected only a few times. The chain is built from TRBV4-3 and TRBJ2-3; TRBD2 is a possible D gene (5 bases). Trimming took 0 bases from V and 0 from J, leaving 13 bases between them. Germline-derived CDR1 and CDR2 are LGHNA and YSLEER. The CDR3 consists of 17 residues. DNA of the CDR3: TGCGCCAGCAGCCAAGACCCGAGGGCCCGGAGCACAGATACGCAGTATTTT. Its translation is CASSQDPRARSTDTQYF.

For the CDR3, the DNA is TGTGCCAGCAGCGTAGCCCCTCAGTCGGGTGAGCAGTTCTTC. Amino acids: CASSVAPQSGEQFF. The chain employs TRBV9 and TRBJ2-1; D is ambiguous. Germline CDR1 is SGDLS and CDR2 is YYNGEE. The CDR3 runs 14 residues. Trimming cost V 0 bases and J 9 bases, with 13 bases left between them.

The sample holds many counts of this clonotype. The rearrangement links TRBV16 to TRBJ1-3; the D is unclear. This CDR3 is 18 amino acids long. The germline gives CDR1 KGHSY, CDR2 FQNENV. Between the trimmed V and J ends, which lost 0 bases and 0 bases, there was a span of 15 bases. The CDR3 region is CASSQSPQPKYSGNTIYF. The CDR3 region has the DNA TGTGCCAGCAGCCAATCCCCTCAACCCAAGTACTCTGGAAACACCATATATTTT.

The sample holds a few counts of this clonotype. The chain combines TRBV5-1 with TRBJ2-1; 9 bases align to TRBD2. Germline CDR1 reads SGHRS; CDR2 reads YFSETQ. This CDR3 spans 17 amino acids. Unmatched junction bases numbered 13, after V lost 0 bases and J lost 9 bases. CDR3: CASSLDPLGSGGIEQFF. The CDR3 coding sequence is TGCGCCAGCAGCTTGGACCCCTTGGGGAGCGGGGGGATTGAGCAGTTCTTC.

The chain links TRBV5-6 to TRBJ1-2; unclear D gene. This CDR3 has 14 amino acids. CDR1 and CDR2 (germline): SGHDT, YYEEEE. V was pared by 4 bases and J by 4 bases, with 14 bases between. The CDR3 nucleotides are TGTGCCAGCAGCCCACTGACGGCGACCTATGGCTACACCTTC. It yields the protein CASSPLTATYGYTF.

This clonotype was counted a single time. The CDR3 DNA follows: TGCGCCAGCAGCTTCTCGGCGGAGACCCAGTACTTC. It is translated as CASSFSAETQYF. This chain joins TRBV5-1 and TRBJ2-5; the D is unclear. The CDR3 contains 12 residues. V was pared by 2 bases and J by 5 bases, with 7 bases between. Germline CDR1 is SGHRS and CDR2 is YFSETQ. Combining the CDR3 with reference TRBV5-1 and TRBJ2-5 gives the whole variable domain KAGVTQTPRYLIKTRGQQVTLSCSPISGHRSVSWYQQTPGQGLQFLFEYFSETQRNKGNFPGRFSGRQFSNSRSEMNVSTLELGDSALYLCASSFSAETQYFGPGTRLLVL.

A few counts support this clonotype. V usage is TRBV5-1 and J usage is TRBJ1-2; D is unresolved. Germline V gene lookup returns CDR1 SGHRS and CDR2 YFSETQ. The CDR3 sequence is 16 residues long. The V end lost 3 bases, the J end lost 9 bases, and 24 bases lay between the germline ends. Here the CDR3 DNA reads TGCGCCAGCAGCTCGGACCCCGGGCCGCCAAGCGATCGCTACACCTTC. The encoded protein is CASSSDPGPPSDRYTF.

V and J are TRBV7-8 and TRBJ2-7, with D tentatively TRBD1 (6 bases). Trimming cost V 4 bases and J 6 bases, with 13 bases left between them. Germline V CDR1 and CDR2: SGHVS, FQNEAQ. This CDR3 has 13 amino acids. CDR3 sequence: CASSYYRDPEQYF. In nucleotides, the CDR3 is TGTGCCAGCAGCTACTACAGGGATCCCGAGCAGTACTTC.

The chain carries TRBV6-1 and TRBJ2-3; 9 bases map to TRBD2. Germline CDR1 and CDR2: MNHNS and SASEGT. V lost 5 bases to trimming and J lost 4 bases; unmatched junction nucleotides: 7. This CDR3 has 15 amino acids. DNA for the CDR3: TGTGCCAGCAGTCCGCCGGGACTAGCATCAGATACGCAGTATTTT. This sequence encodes CASSPPGLASDTQYF.

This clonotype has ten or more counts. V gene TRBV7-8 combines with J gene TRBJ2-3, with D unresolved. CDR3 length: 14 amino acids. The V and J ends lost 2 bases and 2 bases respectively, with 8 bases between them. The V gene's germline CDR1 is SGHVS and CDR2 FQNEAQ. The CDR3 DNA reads TGTGCCAGCAGCTTAATGCAGGTCACAGATACGCAGTATTTT. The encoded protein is CASSLMQVTDTQYF.

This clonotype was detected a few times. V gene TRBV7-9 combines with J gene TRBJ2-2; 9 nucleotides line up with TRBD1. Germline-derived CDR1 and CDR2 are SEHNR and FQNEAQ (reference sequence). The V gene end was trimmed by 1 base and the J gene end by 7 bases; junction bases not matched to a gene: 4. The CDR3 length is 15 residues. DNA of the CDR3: TGTGCCAGCAGCTTAGGACAGGGGGTCGGCGGGGAGCTGTTTTTT. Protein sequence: CASSLGQGVGGELFF.

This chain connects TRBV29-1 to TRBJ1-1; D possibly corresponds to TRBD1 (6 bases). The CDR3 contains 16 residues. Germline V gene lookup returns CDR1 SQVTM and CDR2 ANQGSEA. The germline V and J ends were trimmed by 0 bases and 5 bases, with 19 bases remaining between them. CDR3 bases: TGCAGCGTTGAAGACTGGGGGGCTCGTGGTGGGACTGAAGCTTTCTTT. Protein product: CSVEDWGARGGTEAFF.